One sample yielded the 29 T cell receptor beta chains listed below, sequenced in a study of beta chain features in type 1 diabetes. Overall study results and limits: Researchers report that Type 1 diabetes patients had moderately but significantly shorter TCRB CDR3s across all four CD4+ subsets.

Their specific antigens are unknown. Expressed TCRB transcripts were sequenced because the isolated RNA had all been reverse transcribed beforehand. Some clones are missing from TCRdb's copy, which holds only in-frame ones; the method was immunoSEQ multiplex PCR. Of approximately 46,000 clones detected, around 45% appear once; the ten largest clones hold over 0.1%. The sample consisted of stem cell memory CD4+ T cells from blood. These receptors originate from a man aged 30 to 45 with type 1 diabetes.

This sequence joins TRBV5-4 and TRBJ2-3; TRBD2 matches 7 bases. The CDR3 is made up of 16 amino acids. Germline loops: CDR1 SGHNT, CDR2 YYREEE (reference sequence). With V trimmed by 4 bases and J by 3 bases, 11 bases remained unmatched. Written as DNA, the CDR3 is TGTGCCAGCAGCCTAACCCGCGGGGGTGGTACAGATACGCAGTATTTT. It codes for CASSLTRGGGTDTQYF.

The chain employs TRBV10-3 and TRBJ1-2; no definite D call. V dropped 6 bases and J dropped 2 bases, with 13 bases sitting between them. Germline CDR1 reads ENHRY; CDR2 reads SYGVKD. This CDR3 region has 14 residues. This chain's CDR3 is CAIRRRGRNYGYTF. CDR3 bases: TGTGCCATCAGACGGCGGGGAAGGAACTATGGCTACACCTTC.

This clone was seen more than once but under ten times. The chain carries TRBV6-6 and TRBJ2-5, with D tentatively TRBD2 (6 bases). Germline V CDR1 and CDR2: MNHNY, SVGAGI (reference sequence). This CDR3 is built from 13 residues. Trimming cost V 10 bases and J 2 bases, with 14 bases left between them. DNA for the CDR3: TGTGCCATCACTCGGGGGATGCAAGAGACCCAGTACTTC. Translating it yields CAITRGMQETQYF.

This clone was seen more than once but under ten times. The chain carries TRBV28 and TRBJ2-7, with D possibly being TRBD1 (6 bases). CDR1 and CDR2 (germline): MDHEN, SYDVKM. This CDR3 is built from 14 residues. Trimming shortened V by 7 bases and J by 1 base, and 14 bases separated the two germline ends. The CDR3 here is CASTRGRGSYEQYF. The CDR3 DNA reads TGTGCCAGCACCCGGGGCAGGGGATCCTACGAGCAGTACTTC.

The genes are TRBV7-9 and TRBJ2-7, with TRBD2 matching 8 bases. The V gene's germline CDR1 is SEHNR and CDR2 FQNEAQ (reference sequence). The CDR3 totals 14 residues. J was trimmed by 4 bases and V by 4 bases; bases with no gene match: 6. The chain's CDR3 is CASSSGTSAYEQYF. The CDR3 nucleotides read TGTGCCAGCAGCTCCGGGACTAGTGCTTACGAGCAGTACTTC.

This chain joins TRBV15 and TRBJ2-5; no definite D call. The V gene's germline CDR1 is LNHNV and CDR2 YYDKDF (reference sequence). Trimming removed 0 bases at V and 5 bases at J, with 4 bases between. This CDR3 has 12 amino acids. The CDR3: CATSRDLETQYF. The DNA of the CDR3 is TGTGCCACCAGCAGAGATCTGGAGACCCAGTACTTC.

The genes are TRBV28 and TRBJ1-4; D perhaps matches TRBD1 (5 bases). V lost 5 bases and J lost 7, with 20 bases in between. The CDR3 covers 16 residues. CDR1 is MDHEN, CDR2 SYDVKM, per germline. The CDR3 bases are TGTGCCAGCAGTCCCCTAGGCGGGGGGATTACTGAAAAACTGTTTTTT. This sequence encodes CASSPLGGGITEKLFF.

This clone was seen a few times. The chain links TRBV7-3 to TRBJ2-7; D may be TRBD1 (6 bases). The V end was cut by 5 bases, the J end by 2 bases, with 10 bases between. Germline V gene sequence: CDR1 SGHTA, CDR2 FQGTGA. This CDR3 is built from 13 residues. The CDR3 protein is CASSQGTTYEQYF. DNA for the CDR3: TGTGCCAGCAGCCAGGGGACAACCTACGAGCAGTACTTC.

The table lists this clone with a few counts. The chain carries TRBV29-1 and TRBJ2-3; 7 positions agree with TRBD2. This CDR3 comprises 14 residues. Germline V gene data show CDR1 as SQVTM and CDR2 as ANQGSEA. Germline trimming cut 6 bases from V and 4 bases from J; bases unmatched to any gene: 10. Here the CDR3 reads CSVYKGSGPDTQYF. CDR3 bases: TGCAGCGTGTATAAGGGTAGCGGGCCAGATACGCAGTATTTT.

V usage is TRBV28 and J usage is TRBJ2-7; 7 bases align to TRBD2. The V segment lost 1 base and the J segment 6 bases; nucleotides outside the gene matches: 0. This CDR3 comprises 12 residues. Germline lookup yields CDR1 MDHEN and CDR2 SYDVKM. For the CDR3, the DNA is TGTGCCAGCAGTTTATCGGGGGGCGAGCAGTACTTC. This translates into CASSLSGGEQYF. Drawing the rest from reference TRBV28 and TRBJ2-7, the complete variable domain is DVKVTQSSRYLVKRTGEKVFLECVQDMDHENMFWYRQDPGLGLRLIYFSYDVKMKEKGDIPEGYSVSREKKERFSLILESASTNQTSMYLCASSLSGGEQYFGPGTRLTVT.

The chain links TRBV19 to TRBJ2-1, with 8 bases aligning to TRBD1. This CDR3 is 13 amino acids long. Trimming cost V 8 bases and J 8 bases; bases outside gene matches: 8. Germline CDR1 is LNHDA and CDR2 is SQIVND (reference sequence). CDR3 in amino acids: CASLGQGRDEQFF. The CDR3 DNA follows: TGTGCCAGTCTAGGACAGGGACGGGATGAGCAGTTCTTC.

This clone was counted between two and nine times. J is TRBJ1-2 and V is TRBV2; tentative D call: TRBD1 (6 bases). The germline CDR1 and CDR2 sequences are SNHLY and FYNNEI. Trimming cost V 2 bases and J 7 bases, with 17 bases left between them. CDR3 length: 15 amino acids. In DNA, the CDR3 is TGTGCCAGCAGTGAATACTTACAGGCACAGGGTGGCTACACCTTC. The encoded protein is CASSEYLQAQGGYTF.

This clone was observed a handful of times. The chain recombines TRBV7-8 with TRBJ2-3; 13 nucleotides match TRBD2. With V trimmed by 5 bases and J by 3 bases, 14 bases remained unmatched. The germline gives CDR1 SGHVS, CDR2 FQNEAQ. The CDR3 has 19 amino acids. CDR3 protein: CASSLRPTSGRARTDTQYF. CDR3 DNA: TGTGCCAGCAGCCTTCGGCCCACTAGCGGGAGGGCCCGGACAGATACGCAGTATTTT.

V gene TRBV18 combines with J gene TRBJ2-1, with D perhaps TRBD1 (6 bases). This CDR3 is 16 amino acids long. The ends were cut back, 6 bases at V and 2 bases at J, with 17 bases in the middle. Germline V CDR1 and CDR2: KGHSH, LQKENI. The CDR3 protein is CASSFRGTGTYNEQFF. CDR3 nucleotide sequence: TGTGCCAGCTCTTTCCGAGGCACAGGGACCTACAATGAGCAGTTCTTC.

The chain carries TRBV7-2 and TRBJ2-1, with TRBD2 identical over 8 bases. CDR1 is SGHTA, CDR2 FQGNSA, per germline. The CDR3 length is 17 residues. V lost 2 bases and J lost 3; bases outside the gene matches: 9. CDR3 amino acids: CASSLNPPAGVYNEQFF. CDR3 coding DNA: TGTGCCAGCAGCTTAAACCCGCCAGCGGGAGTCTACAATGAGCAGTTCTTC.

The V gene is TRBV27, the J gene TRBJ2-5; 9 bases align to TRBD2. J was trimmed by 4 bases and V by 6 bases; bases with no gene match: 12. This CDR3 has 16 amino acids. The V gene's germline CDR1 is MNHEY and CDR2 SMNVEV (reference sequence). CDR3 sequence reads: CASRKGPRTSAETQYF. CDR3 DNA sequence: TGTGCCAGCAGAAAAGGCCCTCGGACTAGCGCAGAGACCCAGTACTTC.

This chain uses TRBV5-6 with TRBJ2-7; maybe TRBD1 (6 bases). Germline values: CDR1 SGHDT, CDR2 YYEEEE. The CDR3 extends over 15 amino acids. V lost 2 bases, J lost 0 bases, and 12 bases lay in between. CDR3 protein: CASSFRRGGSYEQYF. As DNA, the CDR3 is TGTGCCAGCAGCTTTCGCAGGGGCGGCTCCTACGAGCAGTACTTC.

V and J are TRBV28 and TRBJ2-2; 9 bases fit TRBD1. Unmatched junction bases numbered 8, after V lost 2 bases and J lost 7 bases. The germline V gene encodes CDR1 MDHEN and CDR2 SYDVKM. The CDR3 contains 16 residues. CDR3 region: CASSLTGQGRHGELFF. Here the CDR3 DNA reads TGTGCCAGCAGTTTAACGGGACAGGGACGGCACGGGGAGCTGTTTTTT.

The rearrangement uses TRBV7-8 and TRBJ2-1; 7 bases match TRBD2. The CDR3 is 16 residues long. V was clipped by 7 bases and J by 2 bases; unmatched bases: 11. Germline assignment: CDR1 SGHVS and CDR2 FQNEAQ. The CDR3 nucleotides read TGTGCCAGCATCCTAACCGGGACTACTACCTACAATGAGCAGTTCTTC. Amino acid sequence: CASILTGTTTYNEQFF.

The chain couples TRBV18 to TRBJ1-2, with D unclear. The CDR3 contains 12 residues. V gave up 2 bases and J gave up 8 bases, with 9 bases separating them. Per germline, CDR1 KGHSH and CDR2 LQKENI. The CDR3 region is CASSPGSGGYTF. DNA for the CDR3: TGTGCCAGCTCACCAGGGAGCGGGGGCTACACCTTC.

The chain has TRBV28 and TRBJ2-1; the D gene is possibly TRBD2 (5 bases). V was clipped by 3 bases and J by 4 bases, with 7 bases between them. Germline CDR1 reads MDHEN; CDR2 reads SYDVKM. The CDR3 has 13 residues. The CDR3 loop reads CASSLDSYNEQFF. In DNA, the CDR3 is TGTGCCAGCAGTTTGGACTCTTACAATGAGCAGTTCTTC.

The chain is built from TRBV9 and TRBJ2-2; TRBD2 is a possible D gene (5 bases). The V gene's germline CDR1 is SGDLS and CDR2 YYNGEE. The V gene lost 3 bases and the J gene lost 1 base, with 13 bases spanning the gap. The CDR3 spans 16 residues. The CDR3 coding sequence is TGTGCCAGCAGCGAGGGAGACATATGGAACACCGGGGAGCTGTTTTTT. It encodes CASSEGDIWNTGELFF.

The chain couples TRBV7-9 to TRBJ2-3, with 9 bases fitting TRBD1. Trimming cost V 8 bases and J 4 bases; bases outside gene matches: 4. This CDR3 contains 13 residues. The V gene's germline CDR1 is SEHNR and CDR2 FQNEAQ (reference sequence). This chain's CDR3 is CASGQGQADTQYF. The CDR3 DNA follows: TGTGCCAGCGGACAGGGGCAGGCAGATACGCAGTATTTT.

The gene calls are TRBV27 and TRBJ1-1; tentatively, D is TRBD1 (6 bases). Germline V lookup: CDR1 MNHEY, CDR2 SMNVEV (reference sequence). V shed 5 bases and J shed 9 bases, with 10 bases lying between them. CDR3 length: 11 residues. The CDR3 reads CASSRQGKAFF. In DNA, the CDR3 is TGTGCCAGCAGTCGTCAGGGGAAAGCTTTCTTT.

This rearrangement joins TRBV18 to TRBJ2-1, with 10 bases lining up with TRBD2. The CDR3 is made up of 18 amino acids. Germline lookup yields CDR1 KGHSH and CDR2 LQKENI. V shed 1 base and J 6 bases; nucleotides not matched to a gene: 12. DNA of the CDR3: TGTGCCAGCTCACCACGGCTAGCGGGAGACTTGCGGATCAATGAGCAGTTCTTC. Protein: CASSPRLAGDLRINEQFF.

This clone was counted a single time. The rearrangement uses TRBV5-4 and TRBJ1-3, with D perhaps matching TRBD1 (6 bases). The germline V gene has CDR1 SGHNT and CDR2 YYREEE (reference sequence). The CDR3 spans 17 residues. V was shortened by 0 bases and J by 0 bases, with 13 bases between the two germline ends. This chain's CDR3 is CASSLGGTPGSGNTIYF. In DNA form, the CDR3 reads TGTGCCAGCAGCTTGGGAGGGACACCCGGCTCTGGAAACACCATATATTTT.

The CDR3 loop reads CASSRGQGNTEAFF. The CDR3 DNA follows: TGTGCCAGCAGCCGGGGACAGGGGAACACTGAAGCTTTCTTT. The chain couples TRBV27 to TRBJ1-1; 9 bases map to TRBD1. The V and J ends lost 6 bases and 1 base, in that order; junction bases with no gene match: 3. The CDR3 sequence is 14 residues long. Germline V gives CDR1 MNHEY, CDR2 SMNVEV (reference sequence).

The CDR3 sequence: CASSFTGGNYGYTF. DNA of the CDR3: TGTGCCAGCAGCTTTACAGGGGGAAACTATGGCTACACCTTC. This chain links TRBV11-2 with TRBJ1-2; the match to TRBD1 covers 8 bases. J was trimmed by 2 bases and V by 3 bases; bases with no gene match: 2. There are 14 residues in the CDR3. Germline V lookup: CDR1 SGHAT, CDR2 FQNNGV.

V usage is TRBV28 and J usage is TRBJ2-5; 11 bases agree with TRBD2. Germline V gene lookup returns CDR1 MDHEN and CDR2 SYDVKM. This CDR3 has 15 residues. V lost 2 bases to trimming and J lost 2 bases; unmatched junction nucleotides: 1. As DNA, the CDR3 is TGTGCCAGCAGTTTAATAGCGGGAGGGCAAGAGACCCAGTACTTC. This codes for CASSLIAGGQETQYF.